The sequence of this T cell receptor (beta chain) was determined in a study of cytomegalovirus exposure and HLA in healthy donors. This clone showed up just a few times. Its antigen is still unknown. CDR3 length: 15 amino acids. Germline CDR1 is MNHNS and CDR2 is SASEGT. V was clipped by 1 base and J by 6 bases; unmatched bases: 8. Broader study findings: According to reports, the classifier identified cytomegalovirus status with high specificity and sensitivity.

Use of 60 Vbeta and 13 Jbeta primers characterized the PCR. Clones were sequenced by immunoSEQ multiplex PCR, and TCRdb holds only the in-frame ones, with some missing. In the table there are 40,000 to 55,000 clones, 70% to 80% of which are singletons. V is TRBV6-1 and J is TRBJ1-2; the match to TRBD1 covers 7 bases. Input material: PBMCs. The receptor's source is a woman younger than 45 in good health and CMV-seronegative. The CDR3 nucleotides are TGTGCCAGCAGTGAAGGGGTAACAGGGGTGGATGGCTACACCTTC. Protein: CASSEGVTGVDGYTF.